The 8 T cell receptor beta chains below come from one sample, sequenced in a study of cytomegalovirus exposure and HLA in healthy donors. The PCR employed 60 Vbeta primers together with 13 Jbeta primers. Produced via immunoSEQ multiplex PCR; TCRdb's table is partial and in-frame only. The table has 120,000 or so clones, approximately 72% seen once. The sequenced sample consisted of PBMCs. The receptor source for this set is a woman aged 50 to 60 in good health and CMV-seropositive.

The rearrangement links TRBV4-1 to TRBJ2-3; 9 positions match TRBD1. This CDR3 contains 13 residues. Germline V lookup: CDR1 MGHRA, CDR2 YSYEKL. The V segment lost 4 bases and the J segment 7 bases; nucleotides outside the gene matches: 3. CDR3: CASSPGQGYTQYF. CDR3 in DNA: TGCGCCAGCAGCCCGGGACAGGGTTATACGCAGTATTTT.

The rearrangement links TRBV4-1 to TRBJ1-1; the D is unclear. Germline V gives CDR1 MGHRA, CDR2 YSYEKL. The V end was cut by 0 bases, the J end by 0 bases, with 8 bases between. The CDR3 has 15 amino acids. The DNA of the CDR3 is TGCGCCAGCAGCCAAGATCCAGGTCTGAACACTGAAGCTTTCTTT. Translated, it gives CASSQDPGLNTEAFF.

This rearrangement joins TRBV9 to TRBJ2-1; 12 nucleotides match TRBD1. Germline V gene data show CDR1 as SGDLS and CDR2 as YYNGEE. The CDR3 runs to 16 residues. Losses at the gene ends were 4 bases for V and 9 bases for J; bases not matched to a gene: 11. CDR3 in amino acids: CASSSREGTGGPEQFF. CDR3 sequence (DNA): TGTGCCAGCAGCTCACGTGAGGGGACAGGGGGCCCTGAGCAGTTCTTC.

V usage is TRBV5-1 and J usage is TRBJ2-7; 11 positions match TRBD1. Trimming cost V 4 bases and J 2 bases; bases outside gene matches: 17. This CDR3 comprises 19 residues. CDR1 and CDR2 (germline): SGHRS, YFSETQ. The CDR3 protein is CASSLPIGAGTGGTYEQYF. The DNA of the CDR3 is TGCGCCAGCAGCCTACCGATAGGAGCCGGGACAGGGGGAACCTACGAGCAGTACTTC.

V and J are TRBV6-6 and TRBJ2-5, with TRBD2 matching 8 bases. CDR3 length: 11 residues. The J segment lost 5 bases and the V segment lost 10 bases, leaving 3 bases of the junction unmatched. The germline V gene has CDR1 MNHNY and CDR2 SVGAGI (reference sequence). The CDR3 loop is CATGGVETQYF. In DNA form, the CDR3 reads TGTGCCACCGGGGGGGTGGAGACCCAGTACTTC.

The J gene is TRBJ1-2, the V gene TRBV5-1, with a possible D match to TRBD1 (6 bases). CDR1 SGHRS and CDR2 YFSETQ come from the germline V gene. The CDR3 is made up of 16 amino acids. Trimming took off 3 bases at V and 0 bases at J, with 15 bases between the two ends. Written as DNA, the CDR3 is TGCGCCAGCAGCTCATCCACAGGGCCCTCTAACTATGGCTACACCTTC. This sequence encodes CASSSSTGPSNYGYTF.

The J gene is TRBJ2-7, the V gene TRBV5-1, with TRBD1 matching 10 bases. The CDR3 spans 13 residues. With V trimmed by 3 bases and J by 7 bases, 4 bases remained unmatched. Germline V gene sequence: CDR1 SGHRS, CDR2 YFSETQ. The CDR3 loop reads CASSWGQGREQYF. CDR3 nucleotide sequence: TGCGCCAGCAGCTGGGGACAGGGGCGTGAGCAGTACTTC.

This clone showed up just once. The rearrangement joins TRBV10-3 to TRBJ1-3; 7 bases are a match to TRBD1. Germline CDR1 ENHRY, CDR2 SYGVKD. The ends lost 6 bases at V and 0 bases at J; junction bases unmatched: 2. The CDR3 runs to 14 residues. The CDR3 loop is CAIRGQLSGNTIYF. The CDR3 DNA sequence: TGTGCCATCAGGGGACAGCTCTCTGGAAACACCATATATTTT.